The present entry profiles one T cell receptor beta chain with its context. Its target is not known. This specimen belongs to a study of siplizumab effects on memory and regulatory T cells. Study-wide results and caveats: It was not possible to assign a naive or memory phenotype to roughly 80-97% of proliferating CD4+ or CD8+ clones. There appeared to be greater diversity in naive T cells than in memory cells, and naive T cells seemed major contributors to the alloresponse. Assignment to unstimulated subsets succeeded for only a minor fraction of the alloreactive clones.

Per-sample assaying covered roughly 93,000 TCR templates. Using immunoSEQ multiplex PCR, the repertoire was profiled, and TCRdb retains in-frame clones only, with some absent. The repertoire holds more than 85,000 clones, with about 91% as singletons. The CDR3 length is 13 residues. Germline V CDR1 and CDR2: SGHTA, FQGNSA. The V end lost 3 bases, the J end lost 11 bases, and 15 bases lay between the germline ends. The sequence was obtained from a human donor in good health. This chain joins TRBV7-2 and TRBJ2-3; TRBD1 is a possible D gene (6 bases). The sample comprised Tregs sorted from blood. The CDR3 DNA is TGTGCCAGCAGCTTTACAGGGTTTCGAGTGCAGTATTTT. Amino acids: CASSFTGFRVQYF.